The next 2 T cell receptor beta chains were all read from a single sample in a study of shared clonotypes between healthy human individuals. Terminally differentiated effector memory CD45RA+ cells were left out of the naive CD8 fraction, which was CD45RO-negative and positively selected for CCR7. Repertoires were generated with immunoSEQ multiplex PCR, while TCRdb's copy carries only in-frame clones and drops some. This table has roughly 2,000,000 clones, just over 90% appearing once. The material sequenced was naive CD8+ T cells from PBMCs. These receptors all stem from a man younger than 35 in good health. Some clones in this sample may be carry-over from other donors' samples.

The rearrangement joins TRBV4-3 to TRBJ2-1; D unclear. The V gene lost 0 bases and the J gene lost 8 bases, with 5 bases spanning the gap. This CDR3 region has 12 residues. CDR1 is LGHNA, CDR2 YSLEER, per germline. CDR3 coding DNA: TGCGCCAGCAGCCAAGATGAGGATGAGCAGTTCTTC. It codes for CASSQDEDEQFF.

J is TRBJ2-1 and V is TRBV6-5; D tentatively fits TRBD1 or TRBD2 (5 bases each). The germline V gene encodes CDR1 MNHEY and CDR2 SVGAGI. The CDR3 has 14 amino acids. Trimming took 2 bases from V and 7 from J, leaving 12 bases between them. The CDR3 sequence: CASSYQQEANEQFF. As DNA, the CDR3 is TGTGCCAGCAGTTACCAACAGGAGGCGAATGAGCAGTTCTTC.